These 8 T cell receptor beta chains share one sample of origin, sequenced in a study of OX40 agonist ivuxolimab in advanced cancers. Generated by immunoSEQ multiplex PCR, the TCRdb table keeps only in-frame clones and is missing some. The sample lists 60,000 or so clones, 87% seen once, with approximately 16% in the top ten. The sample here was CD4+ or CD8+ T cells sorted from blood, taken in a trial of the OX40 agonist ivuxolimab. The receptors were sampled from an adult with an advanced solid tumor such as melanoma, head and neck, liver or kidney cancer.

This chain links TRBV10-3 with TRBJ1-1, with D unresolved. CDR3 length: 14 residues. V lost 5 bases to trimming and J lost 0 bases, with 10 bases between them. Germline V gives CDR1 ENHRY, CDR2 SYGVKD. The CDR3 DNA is TGTGCCATCAGTTCCAATTCGTTGAACACTGAAGCTTTCTTT. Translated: CAISSNSLNTEAFF.

The CDR3 nucleotides are TGTGCCAGCAGGACGGGTTCATCCTACGAGCAGTACTTC. As protein: CASRTGSSYEQYF. The gene calls are TRBV6-5 and TRBJ2-7; D not resolved. CDR1 is MNHEY, CDR2 SVGAGI, per germline. Trimming pared 6 bases from V and 1 base from J, leaving 10 bases between. The CDR3 is 13 residues long.

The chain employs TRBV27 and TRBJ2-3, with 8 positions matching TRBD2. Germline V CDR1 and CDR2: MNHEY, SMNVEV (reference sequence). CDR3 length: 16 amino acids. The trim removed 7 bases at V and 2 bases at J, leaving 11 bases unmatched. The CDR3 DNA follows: TGTGCCAGCACGGGGCGGGAGGCACCTACCACAGATACGCAGTATTTT. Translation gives CASTGREAPTTDTQYF.

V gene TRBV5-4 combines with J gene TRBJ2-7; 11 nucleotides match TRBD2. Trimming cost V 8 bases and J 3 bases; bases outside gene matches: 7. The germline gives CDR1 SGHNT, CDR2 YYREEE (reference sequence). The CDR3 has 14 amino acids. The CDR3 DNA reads TGTGCCAGTACCGGGACTAGCGGAAACTACGAGCAGTACTTC. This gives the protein CASTGTSGNYEQYF. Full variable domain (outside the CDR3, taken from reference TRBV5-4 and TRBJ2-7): ETGVTQSPTHLIKTRGQQVTLRCSSQSGHNTVSWYQQALGQGPQFIFQYYREEENGRGNFPPRFSGLQFPNYSSELNVNALELDDSALYLCASTGTSGNYEQYFGPGTRLTVT.

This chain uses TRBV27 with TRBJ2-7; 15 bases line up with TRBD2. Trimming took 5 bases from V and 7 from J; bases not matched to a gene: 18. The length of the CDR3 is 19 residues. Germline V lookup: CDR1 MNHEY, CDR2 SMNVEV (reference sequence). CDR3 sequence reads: CASSENGLAGGPIFGEQYF. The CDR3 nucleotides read TGTGCCAGCAGTGAAAATGGACTAGCGGGAGGGCCTATCTTTGGAGAGCAGTACTTC.

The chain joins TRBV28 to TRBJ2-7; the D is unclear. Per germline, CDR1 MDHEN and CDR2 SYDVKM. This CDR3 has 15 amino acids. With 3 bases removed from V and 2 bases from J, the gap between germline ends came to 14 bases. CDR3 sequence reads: CASSLTVLPPYEQYF. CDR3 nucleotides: TGTGCCAGCAGTTTGACGGTCCTCCCACCCTACGAGCAGTACTTC.

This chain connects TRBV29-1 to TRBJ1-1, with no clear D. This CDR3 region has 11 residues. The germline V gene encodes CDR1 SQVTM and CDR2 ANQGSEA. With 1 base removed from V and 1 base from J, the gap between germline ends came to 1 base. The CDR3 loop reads CSVEANTEAFF. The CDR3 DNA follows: TGCAGCGTTGAAGCGAACACTGAAGCTTTCTTT.

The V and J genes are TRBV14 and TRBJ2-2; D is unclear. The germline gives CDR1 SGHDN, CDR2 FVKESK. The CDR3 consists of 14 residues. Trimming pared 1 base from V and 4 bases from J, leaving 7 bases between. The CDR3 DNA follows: TGTGCCAGCAGCCAAGTTGTGAGCACCGGGGAGCTGTTTTTT. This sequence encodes CASSQVVSTGELFF. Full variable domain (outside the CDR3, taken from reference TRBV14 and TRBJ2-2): EAGVTQFPSHSVIEKGQTVTLRCDPISGHDNLYWYRRVMGKEIKFLLHFVKESKQDESGMPNNRFLAERTGGTYSTLKVQPAELEDSGVYFCASSQVVSTGELFFGEGSRLTVL.